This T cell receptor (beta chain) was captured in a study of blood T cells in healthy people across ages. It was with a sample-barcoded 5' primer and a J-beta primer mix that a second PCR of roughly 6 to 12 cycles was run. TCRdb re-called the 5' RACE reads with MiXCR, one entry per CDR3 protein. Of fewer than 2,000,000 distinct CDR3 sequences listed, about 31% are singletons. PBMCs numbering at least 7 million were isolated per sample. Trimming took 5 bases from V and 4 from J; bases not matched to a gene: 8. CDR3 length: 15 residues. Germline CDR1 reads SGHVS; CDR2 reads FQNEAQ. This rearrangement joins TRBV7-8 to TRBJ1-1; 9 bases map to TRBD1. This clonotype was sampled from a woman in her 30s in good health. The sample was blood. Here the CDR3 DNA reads TGTGCCAGCAGCCCCTACAGGGGGCTTGTCACTGAAGCTTTCTTT. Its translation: CASSPYRGLVTEAFF.